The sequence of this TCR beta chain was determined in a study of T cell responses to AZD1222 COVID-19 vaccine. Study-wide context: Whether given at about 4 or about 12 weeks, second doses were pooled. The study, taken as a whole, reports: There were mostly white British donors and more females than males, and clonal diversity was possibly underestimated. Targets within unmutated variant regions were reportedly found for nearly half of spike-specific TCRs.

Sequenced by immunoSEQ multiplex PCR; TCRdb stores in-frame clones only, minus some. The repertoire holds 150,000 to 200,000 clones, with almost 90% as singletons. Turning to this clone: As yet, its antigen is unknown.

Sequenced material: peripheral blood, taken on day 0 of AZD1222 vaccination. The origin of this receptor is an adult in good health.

CDR3 sequence: CATLDGRNEKLFF. The CDR3 region has the DNA TGTGCCACCCTGGACGGGAGAAATGAAAAACTGTTTTTT. V gene TRBV28 combines with J gene TRBJ1-4; D call uncertain. The V gene lost 10 bases and the J gene lost 5 bases, with 14 bases spanning the gap. The CDR3 runs 13 residues. Germline-derived CDR1 and CDR2 are MDHEN and SYDVKM.